This T cell receptor (beta chain) was observed in a study of blood T cell repertoires in COVID-19. As for the study in general: Sources were T cells, B-cell-depleted T cells, or PBMCs; the material itself was cDNA or gDNA.

The V and J ends lost 0 bases and 7 bases respectively, with 6 bases between them. The CDR3 totals 11 residues. Germline V gene sequence: CDR1 DFQATT, CDR2 SNEGSKA (reference sequence). The Seattle site enrolled patients during active infection and followed them longitudinally. Libraries were prepared by immunoSEQ multiplex PCR; TCRdb keeps only in-frame clonotypes and omits some of them. The sample includes 200,000 to 250,000 clones, around 89% of them seen just once. The sample consisted of peripheral blood. The clonotype originates from a man aged 25-45 years with COVID-19, enrolled during active disease. This sequence joins TRBV20-1 and TRBJ1-2, with no clear D. CDR3 amino acids: CSAREKSGYTF. Written as DNA, the CDR3 is TGCAGTGCTAGAGAGAAGAGTGGCTACACCTTC.